Following are 13 T cell receptor beta chains from one sample sequenced in a study of blood T cell repertoires in COVID-19. The repertoire was sequenced with immunoSEQ multiplex PCR; TCRdb's copy has only in-frame clones and lacks some. The sample consists of 95,000 to 150,000 clones, 82% of them appearing once. The sequencing sample was made of peripheral blood. These receptors were collected from a woman aged 70-85 years with acute or convalescent COVID-19.

The chain couples TRBV5-4 to TRBJ1-6; TRBD1 is a possible D gene (5 bases). The CDR3 runs 15 residues. The V end was cut by 3 bases, the J end by 3 bases, with 10 bases between. Germline values: CDR1 SGHNT, CDR2 YYREEE (reference sequence). The CDR3 loop is CASSSGGNYNSPLHF. The CDR3 coding sequence is TGTGCCAGCAGCTCGGGGGGAAACTATAATTCACCCCTCCACTTT.

This sequence joins TRBV11-2 and TRBJ1-2, with a weak D call TRBD1 (6 bases). The CDR3 length is 15 residues. Germline V gene sequence: CDR1 SGHAT, CDR2 FQNNGV. Trimming cost V 4 bases and J 7 bases, with 19 bases left between them. The CDR3 spells CASSSPQSRGVGYTF. The CDR3 bases are TGTGCCAGCAGCTCCCCCCAGAGCAGGGGAGTTGGCTACACCTTC.

V usage is TRBV2 and J usage is TRBJ1-3, with 7 positions matching TRBD1. CDR3 size: 16 residues. The J segment lost 1 base and the V segment lost 6 bases, leaving 9 bases of the junction unmatched. Germline assignment: CDR1 SNHLY and CDR2 FYNNEI. CDR3 DNA sequence: TGTGCCAGCAGGAGACAGGGCAGGGATTCTGGAAACACCATATATTTT. The encoded protein is CASRRQGRDSGNTIYF.

This clone was observed once. The chain recombines TRBV2 with TRBJ2-7; maybe TRBD1 (5 bases). Germline V gene data show CDR1 as SNHLY and CDR2 as FYNNEI. Trimming stripped 3 bases from V and 8 bases from J, with 17 bases between. The length of the CDR3 is 14 residues. The CDR3 spells CASSDGQGAPKQYF. Here the CDR3 DNA reads TGTGCCAGCAGTGATGGTCAGGGCGCCCCGAAGCAGTACTTC.

The chain combines TRBV5-4 with TRBJ2-3; D unclear. Germline CDR1 SGHNT, CDR2 YYREEE (reference sequence). Deletions cut 0 bases from V and 3 bases from J, with 5 bases between. The length of the CDR3 is 13 residues. The CDR3 region has the DNA TGTGCCAGCAGCTTGGTAGAAACAGATACGCAGTATTTT. Residues: CASSLVETDTQYF.

The rearrangement uses TRBV12-3 or TRBV12-4 and TRBJ1-1, with D unclear. Trimming left V 8 bases short and J 3 bases short, with 13 bases between. The CDR3 runs 13 residues. The CDR3 is CASRGPGDTEAFF. CDR3 coding DNA: TGTGCCAGCCGTGGTCCAGGTGACACTGAAGCTTTCTTT.

This chain uses TRBV29-1 with TRBJ2-5, with 7 nucleotides matching TRBD1. CDR1 is SQVTM and CDR2 is ANQGSEA in the germline V gene. J gave up 5 bases and V 0 bases, and 9 bases lay outside the gene matches. The CDR3 is 15 amino acids. The CDR3 DNA sequence: TGCAGCGTTGAAGACTACCTGACAGGGTTGGAGACCCAGTACTTC. Its translation is CSVEDYLTGLETQYF.

This sequence joins TRBV5-4 and TRBJ2-6; 8 bases line up with TRBD1. The junction had 6 bases not matched to a gene; V was cut back by 0 bases and J by 1 base. The CDR3 has 18 residues. In germline, CDR1 is SGHNT, CDR2 YYREEE (reference sequence). CDR3 region: CASSLAGQGLSGANVLTF. The CDR3, as DNA: TGTGCCAGCAGCTTGGCCGGACAGGGTCTTTCTGGGGCCAACGTCCTGACTTTC.

This chain joins TRBV6-1 and TRBJ1-1, with 10 bases lining up with TRBD1. The CDR3 is 11 residues long. Germline CDR1 and CDR2: MNHNS and SASEGT. J was trimmed by 13 bases and V by 5 bases; bases with no gene match: 4. CDR3 DNA: TGTGCCAGCAGTATCGGACAGGGGGGTTTCTTT. Translating it yields CASSIGQGGFF.

This chain links TRBV5-1 with TRBJ1-6, with D maybe TRBD1 (6 bases). The germline gives CDR1 SGHRS, CDR2 YFSETQ. The CDR3 extends over 15 amino acids. Trimming shortened V by 0 bases and J by 7 bases, and 11 bases separated the two germline ends. The chain's CDR3 is CASSLAAGANSPLHF. DNA of the CDR3: TGCGCCAGCAGCTTGGCCGCGGGGGCGAATTCACCCCTCCACTTT.

CDR3 nucleotides: TGTGCCAGCAGCTTAGCGCATTCGACAGGGGGCGCGATGGCCACTGAAGCTTTCTTT. As protein: CASSLAHSTGGAMATEAFF. The chain carries TRBV7-9 and TRBJ1-1, with 10 bases aligning to TRBD1. CDR1 and CDR2 (germline): SEHNR, FQNEAQ (reference sequence). V dropped 0 bases and J dropped 4; count of bases not matched to a gene: 14. The CDR3 consists of 19 residues.

The chain carries TRBV30 and TRBJ1-2, with a possible D match to TRBD1 (5 bases). The CDR3 is made up of 14 amino acids. Between the trimmed V and J ends, which lost 7 bases and 4 bases, there was a span of 19 bases. Germline lookup yields CDR1 GTSNPN and CDR2 SVGIG (reference sequence). The CDR3 nucleotides are TGTGCCTATGCCGGGACTGTCAGACTCTATGGCTACACCTTC. Protein product: CAYAGTVRLYGYTF.

The J gene is TRBJ2-2, the V gene TRBV5-4; 9 bases align to TRBD1. Looked up from germline, CDR1 is SGHNT and CDR2 is YYREEE (reference sequence). With 2 bases clipped from V and 4 bases from J, the junction kept 6 bases outside the gene matches. There are 16 residues in the CDR3. The CDR3: CASSLGQGPTTGELFF. The CDR3 DNA follows: TGTGCCAGCAGCTTAGGACAGGGGCCCACCACCGGGGAGCTGTTTTTT. Complete variable domain (other parts from reference TRBV5-4 and TRBJ2-2): ETGVTQSPTHLIKTRGQQVTLRCSSQSGHNTVSWYQQALGQGPQFIFQYYREEENGRGNFPPRFSGLQFPNYSSELNVNALELDDSALYLCASSLGQGPTTGELFFGEGSRLTVL.